This TCR beta chain was obtained from a study of OX40 agonist ivuxolimab in advanced cancers. From germline, CDR1 is MDHEN and CDR2 SYDVKM. V was trimmed by 6 bases and J by 5 bases, leaving 13 bases between them. The CDR3 is made up of 13 amino acids. Overall study findings and caveats: Expanded clones tended on average to be more numerous among CD8+ T cells than CD4+.

Using immunoSEQ multiplex PCR, the repertoire was profiled, and TCRdb retains in-frame clones only, with some absent. The sample includes over 60,000 clones, 80% to 90% of them seen just once. As regards this clone: No antigen is known for it.

The chain is built from TRBV28 and TRBJ1-2; D is possibly TRBD1 (6 bases). Sequencing was performed on CD4+ or CD8+ T cells sorted from blood, taken in a trial of the OX40 agonist ivuxolimab. The clonotype originates from an adult with an advanced solid tumor such as melanoma, head and neck, liver or kidney cancer. The CDR3 nucleotides are TGTGCCAGCAGCTCGAGTCAGGGGTATGGCTACACCTTC. Encoded protein: CASSSSQGYGYTF.